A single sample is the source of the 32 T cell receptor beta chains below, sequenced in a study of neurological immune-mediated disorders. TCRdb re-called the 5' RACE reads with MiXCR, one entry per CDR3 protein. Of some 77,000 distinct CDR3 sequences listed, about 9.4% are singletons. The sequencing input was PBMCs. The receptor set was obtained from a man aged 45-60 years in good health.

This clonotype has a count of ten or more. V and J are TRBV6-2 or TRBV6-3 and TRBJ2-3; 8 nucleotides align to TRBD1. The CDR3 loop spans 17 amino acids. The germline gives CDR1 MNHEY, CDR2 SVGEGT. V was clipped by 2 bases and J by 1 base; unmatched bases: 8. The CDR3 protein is CASSYVQGANGTDTQYF. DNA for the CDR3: TGTGCCAGCAGTTACGTCCAGGGGGCAAATGGCACAGATACGCAGTATTTT.

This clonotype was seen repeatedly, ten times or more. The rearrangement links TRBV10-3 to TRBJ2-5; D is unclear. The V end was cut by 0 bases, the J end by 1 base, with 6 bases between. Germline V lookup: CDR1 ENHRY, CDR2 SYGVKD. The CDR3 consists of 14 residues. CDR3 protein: CAISESGSQETQYF. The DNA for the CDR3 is TGTGCCATCAGTGAGTCAGGCAGCCAAGAGACCCAGTACTTC.

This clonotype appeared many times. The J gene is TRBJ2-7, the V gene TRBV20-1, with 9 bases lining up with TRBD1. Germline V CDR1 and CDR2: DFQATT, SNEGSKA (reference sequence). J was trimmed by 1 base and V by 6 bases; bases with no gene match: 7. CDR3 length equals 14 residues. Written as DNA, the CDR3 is TGCAGTGCCAGGACAGGGGTAGCTTCCTACGAGCAGTACTTC. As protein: CSARTGVASYEQYF.

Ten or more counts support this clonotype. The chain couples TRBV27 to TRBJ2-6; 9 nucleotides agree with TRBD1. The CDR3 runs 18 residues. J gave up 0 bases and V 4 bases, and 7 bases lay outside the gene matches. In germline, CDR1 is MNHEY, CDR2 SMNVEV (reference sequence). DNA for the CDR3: TGTGCCAGCAGTTCCCTGGGACAGGGTCCCTCTGGGGCCAACGTCCTGACTTTC. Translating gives CASSSLGQGPSGANVLTF.

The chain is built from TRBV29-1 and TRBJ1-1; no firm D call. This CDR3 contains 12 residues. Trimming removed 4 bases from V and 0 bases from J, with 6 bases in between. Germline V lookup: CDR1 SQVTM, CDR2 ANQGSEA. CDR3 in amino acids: CSVVFLNTEAFF. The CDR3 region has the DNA TGCAGCGTTGTCTTTTTGAACACTGAAGCTTTCTTT.

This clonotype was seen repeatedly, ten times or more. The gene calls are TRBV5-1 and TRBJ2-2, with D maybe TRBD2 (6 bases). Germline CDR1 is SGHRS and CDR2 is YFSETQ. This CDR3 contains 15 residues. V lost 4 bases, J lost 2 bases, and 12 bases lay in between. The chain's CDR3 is CASSAGPLNTGELFF. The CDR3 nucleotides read TGCGCCAGCAGCGCGGGACCTTTAAACACCGGGGAGCTGTTTTTT.

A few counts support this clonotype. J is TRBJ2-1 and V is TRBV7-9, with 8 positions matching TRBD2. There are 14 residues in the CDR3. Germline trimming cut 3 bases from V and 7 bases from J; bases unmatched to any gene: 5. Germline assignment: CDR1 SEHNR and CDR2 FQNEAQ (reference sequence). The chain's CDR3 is CASSLTGGGNEQFF. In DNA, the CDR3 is TGTGCCAGCAGCTTGACCGGGGGGGGGAATGAGCAGTTCTTC.

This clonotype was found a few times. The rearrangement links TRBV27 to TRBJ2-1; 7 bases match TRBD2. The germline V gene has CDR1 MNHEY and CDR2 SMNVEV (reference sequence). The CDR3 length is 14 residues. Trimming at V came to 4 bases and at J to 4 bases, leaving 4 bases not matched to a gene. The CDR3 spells CASSSSGNYNEQFF. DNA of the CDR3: TGTGCCAGCAGTTCCAGCGGGAATTACAATGAGCAGTTCTTC.

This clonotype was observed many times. Written as DNA, the CDR3 is TGCGCCAGCAGCCTGTTGGACAGGGGGTTTCTCAATGAGCAGTTCTTC. Residues: CASSLLDRGFLNEQFF. This chain uses TRBV5-1 with TRBJ2-1; 10 positions agree with TRBD1. V lost 4 bases, J lost 6 bases, and 10 bases stayed unmatched. The germline CDR1 and CDR2 sequences are SGHRS and YFSETQ. This CDR3 region has 16 residues.

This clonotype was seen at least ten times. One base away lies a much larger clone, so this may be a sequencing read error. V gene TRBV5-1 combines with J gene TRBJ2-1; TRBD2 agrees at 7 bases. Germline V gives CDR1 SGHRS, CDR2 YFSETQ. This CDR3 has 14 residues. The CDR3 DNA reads TGCACCAGCAGCTTGGGGGGGTTCTACAATGAGCAGTTCTTC. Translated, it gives CTSSLGGFYNEQFF.

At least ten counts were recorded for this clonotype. Here the CDR3 reads CASSLPFGLRETQYF. The CDR3 coding sequence is TGTGCCAGCAGTTTACCTTTCGGACTTCGGGAGACCCAGTACTTC. V is TRBV28 and J is TRBJ2-5; D may be TRBD2 (5 bases). The germline V gene has CDR1 MDHEN and CDR2 SYDVKM. This CDR3 is built from 15 residues. Trimming shortened V by 2 bases and J by 5 bases, and 15 bases separated the two germline ends.

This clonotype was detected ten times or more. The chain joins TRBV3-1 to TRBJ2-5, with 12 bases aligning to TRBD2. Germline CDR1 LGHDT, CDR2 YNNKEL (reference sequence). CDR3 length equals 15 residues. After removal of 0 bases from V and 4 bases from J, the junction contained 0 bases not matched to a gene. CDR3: CASSQETSGGETQYF. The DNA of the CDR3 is TGTGCCAGCAGCCAAGAGACTAGCGGGGGAGAGACCCAGTACTTC.

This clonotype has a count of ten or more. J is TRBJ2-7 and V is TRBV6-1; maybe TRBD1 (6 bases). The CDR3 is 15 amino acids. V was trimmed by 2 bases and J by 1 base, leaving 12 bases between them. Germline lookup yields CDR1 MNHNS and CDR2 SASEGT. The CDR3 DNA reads TGTGCCAGCAGTGAATTGGGCAGGGGTTCCTACGAGCAGTACTTC. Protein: CASSELGRGSYEQYF.

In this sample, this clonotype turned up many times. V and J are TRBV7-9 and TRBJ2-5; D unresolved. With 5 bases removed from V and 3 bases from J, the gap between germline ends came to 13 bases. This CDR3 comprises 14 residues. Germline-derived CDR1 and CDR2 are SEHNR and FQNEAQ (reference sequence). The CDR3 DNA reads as TGTGCCAGCAGCCCTCAGGTTCACGAAGAGACCCAGTACTTC. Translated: CASSPQVHEETQYF. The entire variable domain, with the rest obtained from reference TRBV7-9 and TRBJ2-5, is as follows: DTGVSQNPRHKITKRGQNVTFRCDPISEHNRLYWYRQTLGQGPEFLTYFQNEAQLEKSRLLSDRFSAERPKGSFSTLEIQRTEQGDSAMYLCASSPQVHEETQYFGPGTRLLVL.

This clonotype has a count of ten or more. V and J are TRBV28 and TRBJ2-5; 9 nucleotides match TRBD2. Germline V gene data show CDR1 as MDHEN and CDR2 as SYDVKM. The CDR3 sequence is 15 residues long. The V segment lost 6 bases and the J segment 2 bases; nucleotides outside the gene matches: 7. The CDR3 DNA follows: TGTGCCAGCAGCTTAAGCGGGGGGTTTCAAGAGACCCAGTACTTC. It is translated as CASSLSGGFQETQYF.

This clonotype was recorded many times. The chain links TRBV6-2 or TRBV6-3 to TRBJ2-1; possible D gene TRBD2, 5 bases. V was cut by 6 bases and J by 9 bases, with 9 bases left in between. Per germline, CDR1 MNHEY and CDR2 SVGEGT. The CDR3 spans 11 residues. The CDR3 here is CASSHAGEQFF. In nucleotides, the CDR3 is TGTGCCAGCAGCCACGCGGGTGAGCAGTTCTTC.

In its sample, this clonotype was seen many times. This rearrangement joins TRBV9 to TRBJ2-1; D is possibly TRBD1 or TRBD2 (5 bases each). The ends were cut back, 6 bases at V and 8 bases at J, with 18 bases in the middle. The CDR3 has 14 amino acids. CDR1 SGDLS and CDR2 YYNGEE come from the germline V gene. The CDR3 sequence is CASNRGAGVDEQFF. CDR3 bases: TGTGCCAGCAACCGGGGCGCTGGGGTGGATGAGCAGTTCTTC.

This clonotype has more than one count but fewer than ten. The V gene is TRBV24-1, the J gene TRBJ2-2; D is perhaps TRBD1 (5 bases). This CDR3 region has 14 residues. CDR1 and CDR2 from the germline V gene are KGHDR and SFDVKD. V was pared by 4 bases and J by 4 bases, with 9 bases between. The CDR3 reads CATSEPGSTGELFF. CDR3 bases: TGTGCCACCAGTGAGCCAGGGTCCACCGGGGAGCTGTTTTTT.

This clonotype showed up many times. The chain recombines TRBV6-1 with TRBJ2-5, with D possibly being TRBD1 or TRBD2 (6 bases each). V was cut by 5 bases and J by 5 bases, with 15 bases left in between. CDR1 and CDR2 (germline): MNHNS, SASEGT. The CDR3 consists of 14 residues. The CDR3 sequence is CASSMTGAWETQYF. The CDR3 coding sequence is TGTGCCAGCAGTATGACGGGGGCTTGGGAGACCCAGTACTTC.

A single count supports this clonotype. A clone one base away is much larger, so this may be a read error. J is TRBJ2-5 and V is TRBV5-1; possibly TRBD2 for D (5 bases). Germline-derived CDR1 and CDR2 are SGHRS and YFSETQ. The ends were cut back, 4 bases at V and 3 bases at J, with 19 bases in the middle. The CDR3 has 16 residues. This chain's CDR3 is CASSPSDYLEEETQYF. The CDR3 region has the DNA TGCGCCAGCAGCCCTTCTGACTACCTAGAGGAAGAGACCCAGTACTTC.

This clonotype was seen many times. In DNA, the CDR3 is TGCAGTGCTCACCTCCAGAGGGGAGCCTACAATGAGCAGTTCTTC. This translates into CSAHLQRGAYNEQFF. V and J are TRBV20-1 and TRBJ2-1, with D perhaps given as TRBD1 or TRBD2 (5 bases each). Trimming left V 5 bases short and J 2 bases short, with 16 bases between. CDR1 is DFQATT, CDR2 SNEGSKA, per germline (reference sequence). This CDR3 spans 15 amino acids.

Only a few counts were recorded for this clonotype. CDR3 residues: CATSASRLGNNEQFF. The CDR3 bases are TGTGCCACCAGTGCCTCACGGTTGGGGAACAATGAGCAGTTCTTC. The chain combines TRBV24-1 with TRBJ2-1; D gene unclear. Trimming took off 5 bases at V and 5 bases at J, with 15 bases between the two ends. Germline V gene data show CDR1 as KGHDR and CDR2 as SFDVKD. The CDR3 is 15 residues long.

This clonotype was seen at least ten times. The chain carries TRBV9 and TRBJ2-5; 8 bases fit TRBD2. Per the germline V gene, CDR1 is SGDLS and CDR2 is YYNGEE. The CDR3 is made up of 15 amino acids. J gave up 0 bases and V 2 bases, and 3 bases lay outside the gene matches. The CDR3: CASSVRGVYQETQYF. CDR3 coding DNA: TGTGCCAGCAGCGTGCGGGGGGTGTACCAAGAGACCCAGTACTTC.

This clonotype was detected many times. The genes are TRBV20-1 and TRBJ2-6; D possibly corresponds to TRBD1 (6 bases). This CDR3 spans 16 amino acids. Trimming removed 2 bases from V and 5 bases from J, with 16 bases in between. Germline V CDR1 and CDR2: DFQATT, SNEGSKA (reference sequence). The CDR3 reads CSARLTGSSRANVLTF. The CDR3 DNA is TGCAGTGCTAGATTGACAGGCTCCTCCCGGGCCAACGTCCTGACTTTC.

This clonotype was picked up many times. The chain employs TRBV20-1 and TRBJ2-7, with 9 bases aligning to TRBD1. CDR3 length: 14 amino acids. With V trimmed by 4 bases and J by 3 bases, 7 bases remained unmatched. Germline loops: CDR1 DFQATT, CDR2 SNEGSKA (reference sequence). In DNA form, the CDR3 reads TGCAGTGCTAAACTACAGGGGGCCGGCTACGAGCAGTACTTC. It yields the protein CSAKLQGAGYEQYF.

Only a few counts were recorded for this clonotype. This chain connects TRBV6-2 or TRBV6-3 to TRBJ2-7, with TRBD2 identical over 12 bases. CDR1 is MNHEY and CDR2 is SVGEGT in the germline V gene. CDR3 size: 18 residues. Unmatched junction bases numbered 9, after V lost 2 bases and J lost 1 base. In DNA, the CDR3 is TGTGCCAGCAGTTACAACCTAGCGGGGGGGCATCTTTCCTACGAGCAGTACTTC. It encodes CASSYNLAGGHLSYEQYF.

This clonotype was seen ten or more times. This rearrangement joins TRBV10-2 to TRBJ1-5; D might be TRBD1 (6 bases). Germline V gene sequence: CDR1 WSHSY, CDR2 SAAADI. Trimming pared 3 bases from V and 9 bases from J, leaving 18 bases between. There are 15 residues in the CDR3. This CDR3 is CASSELGQFSRPQHF. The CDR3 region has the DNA TGCGCCAGCAGTGAACTCGGACAGTTCTCCAGGCCCCAGCATTTT.

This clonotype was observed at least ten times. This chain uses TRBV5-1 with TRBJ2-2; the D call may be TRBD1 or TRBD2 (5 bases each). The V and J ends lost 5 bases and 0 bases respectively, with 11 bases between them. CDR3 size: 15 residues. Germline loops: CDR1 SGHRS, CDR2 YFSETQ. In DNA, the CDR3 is TGCGCCAGCAGGGTGGGACCTCCGAACACCGGGGAGCTGTTTTTT. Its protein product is CASRVGPPNTGELFF.

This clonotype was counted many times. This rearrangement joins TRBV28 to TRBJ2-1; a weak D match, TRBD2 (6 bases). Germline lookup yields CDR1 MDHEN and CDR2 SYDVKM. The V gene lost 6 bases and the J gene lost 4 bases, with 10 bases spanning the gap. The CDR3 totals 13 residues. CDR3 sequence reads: CASRVSGYNEQFF. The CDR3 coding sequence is TGTGCCAGCAGGGTTAGCGGATACAATGAGCAGTTCTTC.

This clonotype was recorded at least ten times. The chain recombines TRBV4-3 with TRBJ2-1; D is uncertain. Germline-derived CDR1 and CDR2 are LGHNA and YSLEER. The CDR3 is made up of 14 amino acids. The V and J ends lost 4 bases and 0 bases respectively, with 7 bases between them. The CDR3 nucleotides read TGCGCCAGCAGCCCCCAAACCTCCTACAATGAGCAGTTCTTC. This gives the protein CASSPQTSYNEQFF.

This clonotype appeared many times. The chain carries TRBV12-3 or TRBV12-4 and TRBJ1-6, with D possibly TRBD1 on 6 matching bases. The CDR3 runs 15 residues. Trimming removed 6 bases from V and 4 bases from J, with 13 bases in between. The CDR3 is CASRQGGNYNSPLHF. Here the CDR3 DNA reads TGTGCCAGCAGACAGGGAGGGAATTATAATTCACCCCTCCACTTT.

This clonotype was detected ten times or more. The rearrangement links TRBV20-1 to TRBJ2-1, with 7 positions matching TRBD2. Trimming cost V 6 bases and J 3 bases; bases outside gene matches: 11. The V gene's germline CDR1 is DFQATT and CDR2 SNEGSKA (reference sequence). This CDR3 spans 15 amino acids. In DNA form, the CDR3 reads TGCAGTGCGGAGGTGTACGGGGGGAACTACAATGAGCAGTTCTTC. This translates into CSAEVYGGNYNEQFF.